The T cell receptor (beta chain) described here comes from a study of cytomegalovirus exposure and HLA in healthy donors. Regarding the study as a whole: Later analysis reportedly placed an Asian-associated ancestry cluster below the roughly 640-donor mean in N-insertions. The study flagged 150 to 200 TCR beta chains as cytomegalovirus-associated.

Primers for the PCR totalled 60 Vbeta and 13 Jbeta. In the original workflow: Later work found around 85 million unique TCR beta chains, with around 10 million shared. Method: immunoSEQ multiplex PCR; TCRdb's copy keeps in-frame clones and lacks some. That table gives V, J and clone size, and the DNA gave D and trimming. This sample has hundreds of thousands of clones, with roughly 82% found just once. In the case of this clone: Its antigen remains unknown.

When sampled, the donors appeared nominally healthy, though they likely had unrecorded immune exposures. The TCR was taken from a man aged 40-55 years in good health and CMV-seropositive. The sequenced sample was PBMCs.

Written as DNA, the CDR3 is TGTGCCAGACTGGCTGCGGGCCTAATTGATCAGCCCCAGCATTTT. It yields the protein CARLAAGLIDQPQHF. The V and J genes are TRBV9 and TRBJ1-5; unclear D gene. Germline CDR1 and CDR2: SGDLS and YYNGEE. With 8 bases removed from V and 5 bases from J, the gap between germline ends came to 20 bases. The CDR3 length is 15 residues.